This T cell receptor (beta chain) derives from a study of T cells in Graves' hyperthyroidism and ophthalmopathy (dated by TCRdb to between 2018 and 2021). Background for the entire study: Peripheral blood samples were taken at the time of initial diagnosis, prior to any treatment. To identify distinguishing TCR V-J signatures, a discovery cohort of 90 to 100 patients was used, comprising roughly 45 with Graves' ophthalmopathy and around 60 with stable Graves' hyperthyroidism. Prospective prediction of ophthalmopathy was tested in an independent validation cohort consisting of about 19 hyperthyroidism patients and approximately 16 patients who later progressed to ophthalmopathy. The roughly 99 discovery patients were divided at random into training and test sets in a 7:3 ratio. The study also compared thyroid tissue and blood T-cell repertoires from a handful of Graves' hyperthyroidism patients. Following sampling, methimazole starting at 30 mg daily was given to hyperthyroidism patients, and high-dose intravenous methylprednisolone was given to ophthalmopathy patients. TCR Vbeta CDR3 sequencing of 120 to 150 peripheral blood samples (more than 40 ophthalmopathy, 75 to 85 hyperthyroidism and approximately 17 progressor patients) is reported in the paper. General study outcomes and caveats: Ophthalmopathy was separated from stable hyperthyroidism by a 13 V-J signature model, with around 90% sensitivity and just over 81% specificity obtained in cross-validation and 80%/75% obtained in testing. Blood samples also contained most of the expanded thyroid clonotypes (frequency above 0.001), which suggests that blood repertoires may reflect thyroid immune responses. In validation, the model predicted progression to ophthalmopathy with around 71% sensitivity and about 72% specificity, a median of 6.5 months before onset. Sample size was not statistically predetermined, and investigators were not blinded to group allocation.

Amplification of TCR beta CDR3 regions was carried out from RNA transcripts. A first-round RT-PCR of the TCR CDR3 used the HTBI primer set with the Qiagen OneStep RT-PCR kit. The libraries were constructed in a second round of multiplex PCR and then size-selected and purified. Paired-end sequencing of the libraries was performed with 100 bp reads on an Illumina HiSeq2000. In the authors' own workflow: SOAPnuke was used to process the raw data, throwing out any read that contained adapters or uncalled bases, had a mean Phred below 15, or lacked an exact constant-primer or identifier match. COPE v1.2.5 was used to merge high-quality paired reads, and clonotypes were defined as unique nucleotide sequences. MiTCR v1.1 was used to align clonotypes to the IMGT TRBV, TRBD and TRBJ reference segments. Only V-J combinations with frequency above 0.0001, covering about 99% of repertoires, were analysed. A TCS score was defined as the ratio of F50 (clonal expansion) to E x V (chaos), with BLOSUM62-based TCRdist applied between CDR3 peptides within each V-J. Welch's t-statistics and random forest reduced approximately 520 V-J features to 13, which were used in a naive Bayes classifier (R e1071). TCRdb passed the public sequencing reads through fastp at Q25 and MiXCR, retaining productive beta sequences. Every distinct CDR3 protein forms one entry, paired with its most common genes and DNA. What appears here as the V and J calls and clone size reflects TCRdb's work, not the paper's. For this sample the table gives nearly 600,000 distinct CDR3 sequences, of which 13% to 15% were detected only once. The biggest ten clones account for 6.5% to 9% of the sample.

A word on this clonotype: Its target antigen remains unknown. The record has no base qualities; no much larger clone is one base away.

Trimming costs V 0 bases and J 3 bases, and their ends lie 10 bases apart. The CDR3 runs 15 residues from the cysteine to the phenylalanine. Here the CDR3 DNA is all that survives: 45 bases in frame from base 1. Via the germline V gene, CDR1 is SGDLS and CDR2 YYNGEE. In the ophthalmopathy patients, disease was moderately to severely active, with a Clinical Activity Score of 3 or more, a NOSPECS grade of 4 or more, and a duration of less than 3 months. Exclusion was applied to patients with uncontrolled infections, other autoimmune diseases, pregnancy or lactation. Diagnoses relied on clinical symptoms, serum thyroxine and TRAb, thyroid ultrasound and orbital computed tomography. Ficoll-Paque density gradient centrifugation was used to isolate PBMCs from about 10 ml of fresh peripheral blood. Trizol reagent was used to extract total RNA, and RNA quality was then checked on an Agilent 2100 Bioanalyzer.

The chain links TRBV9 with TRBJ2-1; no D gene is confidently identified. The clonotype comes from a woman younger than 35 with Graves' ophthalmopathy. The specimen sequenced was blood. The nucleotides are TGTGCCAGCAGCGTAGACTCCTACCTCTACAATGAGCAGTTCTTC. Its protein reads: CASSVDSYLYNEQFF.